These 27 T cell receptor beta chains were all obtained from the same sample, sequenced in a study of T cell changes during pregnancy in multiple sclerosis. Profiled with immunoSEQ multiplex PCR; TCRdb holds only in-frame clones, not every one. This table has around 30,000 clones, just over 90% appearing once. Sequenced here: CD8+ T cells from peripheral blood mononuclear cells, sampled before pregnancy. Receptor source: a female donor with multiple sclerosis, enrolled in a pregnancy study.

This chain links TRBV7-6 with TRBJ2-7; 9 bases align to TRBD2. The CDR3 is made up of 15 amino acids. Losses at the gene ends were 3 bases for V and 5 bases for J; bases not matched to a gene: 8. The germline gives CDR1 SGHVS, CDR2 FNYEAQ. In DNA, the CDR3 is TGTGCCAGCAGCTTCTTAGCGGGAGAAGACCACGAGCAGTACTTC. Amino acid sequence: CASSFLAGEDHEQYF.

This chain uses TRBV9 with TRBJ2-3, with TRBD1 identical over 7 bases. Losses at the gene ends were 4 bases for V and 3 bases for J; bases not matched to a gene: 11. This CDR3 region has 16 residues. Germline V gene sequence: CDR1 SGDLS, CDR2 YYNGEE. The CDR3 nucleotides read TGTGCCAGCAGCCCCCTCGTAGGGGGCAGGACAGATACGCAGTATTTT. This encodes CASSPLVGGRTDTQYF.

The chain employs TRBV7-9 and TRBJ1-6; perhaps TRBD1 as D (5 bases). V was trimmed by 5 bases and J by 7 bases, leaving 9 bases between them. CDR3 length equals 13 residues. Germline-derived CDR1 and CDR2 are SEHNR and FQNEAQ (reference sequence). In DNA form, the CDR3 reads TGTGCCAGCAGCCCGACAGCAAATTCACCCCTCCACTTT. Its protein is CASSPTANSPLHF. Variable domain in full (rest from reference TRBV7-9 and TRBJ1-6): DTGVSQNPRHKITKRGQNVTFRCDPISEHNRLYWYRQTLGQGPEFLTYFQNEAQLEKSRLLSDRFSAERPKGSFSTLEIQRTEQGDSAMYLCASSPTANSPLHFGNGTRLTVT.

In its sample, this clone ranks as medium-sized (0.01 to 0.1%). The chain uses TRBV7-9 and TRBJ2-3; tentatively, D is TRBD2 (6 bases). The CDR3 is made up of 15 amino acids. CDR1 is SEHNR, CDR2 FQNEAQ, per germline (reference sequence). The germline V and J ends were trimmed by 8 bases and 1 base, with 16 bases remaining between them. The CDR3 nucleotides are TGTGCCAGCGTACCCTCGGGAGACGGCACAGATACGCAGTATTTT. Its protein product is CASVPSGDGTDTQYF.

The chain employs TRBV28 and TRBJ2-2; TRBD1 might be the D (5 bases). The CDR3 has 15 amino acids. Germline loops: CDR1 MDHEN, CDR2 SYDVKM. Trimming shortened V by 4 bases and J by 1 base, and 10 bases separated the two germline ends. CDR3 region: CASSSIRGNTGELFF. DNA for the CDR3: TGTGCCAGCAGTTCCATTAGGGGGAACACCGGGGAGCTGTTTTTT.

The J gene is TRBJ1-5, the V gene TRBV6-1; 7 bases align to TRBD1. CDR3 length: 15 residues. J gave up 7 bases and V 2 bases, and 8 bases lay outside the gene matches. The germline gives CDR1 MNHNS, CDR2 SASEGT. CDR3 protein: CASSERTGGGQPQHF. The CDR3 coding sequence is TGTGCCAGCAGTGAACGGACAGGAGGTGGGCAGCCCCAGCATTTT.

The chain couples TRBV7-2 to TRBJ2-7, with a weak D call TRBD1 (5 bases). CDR3 length: 15 amino acids. V gave up 5 bases and J gave up 3 bases, with 17 bases separating them. Germline values: CDR1 SGHTA, CDR2 FQGNSA. This CDR3 reads CASSPSQGEVYEQYF. CDR3 in DNA: TGTGCCAGCAGCCCCTCTCAGGGTGAAGTCTACGAGCAGTACTTC.

There are a few counts of this clone. The V and J genes are TRBV7-3 and TRBJ1-1; no definite D call. This CDR3 region has 15 residues. V dropped 5 bases and J dropped 4 bases, with 17 bases sitting between them. CDR1 and CDR2 from the germline V gene are SGHTA and FQGTGA. CDR3 nucleotide sequence: TGTGCCAGCAGCCCTAGCGGGGAGCCAGGCACTGAAGCTTTCTTT. Its translation is CASSPSGEPGTEAFF.

This chain links TRBV11-2 with TRBJ2-5; tentative D call: TRBD1 (5 bases). V was cut by 5 bases and J by 1 base, with 17 bases left in between. CDR3 size: 16 residues. The germline V gene has CDR1 SGHAT and CDR2 FQNNGV. Here the CDR3 DNA reads TGTGCCAGCAGCCCCGGGTCAGGGCCGACCCAAGAGACCCAGTACTTC. It encodes CASSPGSGPTQETQYF.

Concerning this clone: This sample includes further DNA sequences coding for the same CDR3. V usage is TRBV2 and J usage is TRBJ2-7; D gene ambiguous. CDR1 is SNHLY and CDR2 is FYNNEI in the germline V gene. The CDR3 is made up of 16 amino acids. V lost 6 bases and J lost 2, with 20 bases in between. The CDR3, as DNA: TGTGCCAGCAGCCGCCCGGAGACTCGCTCGACCTACGAGCAGTACTTC. Translation gives CASSRPETRSTYEQYF.

The rearrangement links TRBV28 to TRBJ2-1, with D uncertain. V was trimmed by 0 bases and J by 8 bases, leaving 17 bases between them. The germline CDR1 and CDR2 sequences are MDHEN and SYDVKM. The CDR3 extends over 16 amino acids. As DNA, the CDR3 is TGTGCCAGCAGTTTATGGAGAACTCCCAGGAAAGATGAGCAGTTCTTC. Translated, it gives CASSLWRTPRKDEQFF.

V and J are TRBV19 and TRBJ2-7; 7 bases align to TRBD1. The length of the CDR3 is 14 residues. Germline V gene sequence: CDR1 LNHDA, CDR2 SQIVND (reference sequence). Unmatched junction bases numbered 7, after V lost 6 bases and J lost 2 bases. The DNA for the CDR3 is TGTGCCAGTAGCCATCGGGACAGAGCCTACGAGCAGTACTTC. It specifies CASSHRDRAYEQYF.

This clone was seen once. The gene calls are TRBV7-7 and TRBJ1-1; D not resolved. The germline V gene has CDR1 SSHAT and CDR2 FNYEAQ (reference sequence). The germline V and J ends were trimmed by 5 bases and 6 bases, with 13 bases remaining between them. The CDR3 runs to 13 residues. The CDR3 DNA sequence: TGTGCCAGCAGCCCCTCCCGGGGAGCTGAAGCTTTCTTT. Protein: CASSPSRGAEAFF. The full variable domain, with the rest looked up from reference TRBV7-7 and TRBJ1-1, is GAGVSQSPRYKVTKRGQDVTLRCDPISSHATLYWYQQALGQGPEFLTYFNYEAQPDKSGLPSDRFSAERPEGSISTLTIQRTEQRDSAMYRCASSPSRGAEAFFGQGTRLTVV.

The V gene is TRBV29-1, the J gene TRBJ2-7; the match to TRBD2 covers 8 bases. CDR3 length: 18 amino acids. Germline assignment: CDR1 SQVTM and CDR2 ANQGSEA. The ends lost 0 bases at V and 0 bases at J; junction bases unmatched: 13. CDR3 region: CSVEERGRRGGNSYEQYF. CDR3 coding DNA: TGCAGCGTTGAAGAACGGGGCCGACGGGGGGGGAACTCCTACGAGCAGTACTTC.

A single count supports this clone. The chain carries TRBV10-3 and TRBJ1-1; 9 positions match TRBD1. The CDR3 is made up of 15 amino acids. CDR1 and CDR2 (germline): ENHRY, SYGVKD. The V gene end was trimmed by 3 bases and the J gene end by 6 bases; junction bases not matched to a gene: 8. The DNA of the CDR3 is TGTGCCATCAGTGACATTAAGGACAGGGGCGCTGAAGCTTTCTTT. It yields the protein CAISDIKDRGAEAFF.

This rearrangement joins TRBV6-6 to TRBJ2-7; D is possibly TRBD2 (6 bases). CDR3 length: 12 amino acids. In germline, CDR1 is MNHNY, CDR2 SVGAGI (reference sequence). V lost 2 bases to trimming and J lost 7 bases, with 9 bases between them. In DNA form, the CDR3 reads TGTGCCAGCAGTTACGGGGGGAGGGAGCAGTACTTC. The encoded protein is CASSYGGREQYF.

The gene calls are TRBV6-6 and TRBJ2-7; 11 bases map to TRBD2. In germline, CDR1 is MNHNY, CDR2 SVGAGI (reference sequence). The CDR3 extends over 15 amino acids. The V and J ends lost 5 bases and 0 bases, in that order; junction bases with no gene match: 3. The CDR3, as DNA: TGTGCCAGCAGTGGGACTAGCGGCTTCTCCTACGAGCAGTACTTC. The encoded protein is CASSGTSGFSYEQYF.

The chain combines TRBV6-5 with TRBJ2-2; 9 bases fit TRBD1. Germline loops: CDR1 MNHEY, CDR2 SVGAGI. The trim removed 4 bases at V and 7 bases at J, leaving 4 bases unmatched. The CDR3 is 14 residues long. CDR3 DNA sequence: TGTGCCAGCAGTTGGCGACAGGGGGACGGGGAGCTGTTTTTT. This sequence encodes CASSWRQGDGELFF.

This clone was counted a single time. J is TRBJ1-2 and V is TRBV7-9, with 10 bases matching TRBD1. The trim removed 5 bases at V and 6 bases at J, leaving 9 bases unmatched. From germline, CDR1 is SEHNR and CDR2 FQNEAQ (reference sequence). The CDR3 runs to 15 residues. CDR3 residues: CASSLGTGTGDGYTF. The CDR3 bases are TGTGCCAGCAGCCTGGGGACCGGGACAGGGGATGGCTACACCTTC.

The chain couples TRBV27 to TRBJ1-4, with 8 bases matching TRBD1. V dropped 6 bases and J dropped 7; count of bases not matched to a gene: 7. Germline V gene data show CDR1 as MNHEY and CDR2 as SMNVEV (reference sequence). The CDR3 has 14 amino acids. The DNA of the CDR3 is TGTGCCAGCAGGATGACAGGGGTGGGTGAAAAACTGTTTTTT. Protein: CASRMTGVGEKLFF.

The chain recombines TRBV7-9 with TRBJ1-2; D is uncertain. The germline V and J ends were trimmed by 5 bases and 4 bases, with 17 bases remaining between them. Germline V gene data show CDR1 as SEHNR and CDR2 as FQNEAQ (reference sequence). The CDR3 is 15 amino acids. The CDR3 region has the DNA TGTGCCAGCAGCCCCTTTACGGATAGGAGCTATGGCTACACCTTC. Amino acids: CASSPFTDRSYGYTF.

This chain links TRBV10-3 with TRBJ1-4; D gene ambiguous. V lost 4 bases and J 4 bases, leaving 16 bases between the germline ends. Germline loops: CDR1 ENHRY, CDR2 SYGVKD. The CDR3 runs to 16 residues. The CDR3 DNA reads as TGTGCCATCAGTGGTGGTAGGGAGGGCCTTAATGAAAAACTGTTTTTT. Protein sequence: CAISGGREGLNEKLFF.

The CDR3 loop is CASSSGTSAPLEQFF. The CDR3 DNA is TGTGCCAGCAGTTCCGGGACTAGCGCCCCCCTGGAGCAGTTCTTC. The chain joins TRBV9 to TRBJ2-1, with 10 nucleotides matching TRBD2. Germline assignment: CDR1 SGDLS and CDR2 YYNGEE. This CDR3 spans 15 amino acids. The V segment lost 5 bases and the J segment 10 bases; nucleotides outside the gene matches: 12. Filled out from reference TRBV9 and TRBJ2-1, the complete variable domain reads DSGVTQTPKHLITATGQRVTLRCSPRSGDLSVYWYQQSLDQGLQFLIQYYNGEERAKGNILERFSAQQFPDLHSELNLSSLELGDSALYFCASSSGTSAPLEQFFGPGTRLTVL.

This chain links TRBV18 with TRBJ2-1, with 7 bases fitting TRBD1. Germline loops: CDR1 KGHSH, CDR2 LQKENI. J gave up 2 bases and V 2 bases, and 6 bases lay outside the gene matches. The CDR3 spans 16 residues. In DNA form, the CDR3 reads TGTGCCAGCTCACCAGCCCTCAGGGGGACCTACAATGAGCAGTTCTTC. This sequence encodes CASSPALRGTYNEQFF.

The V call is TRBV7-3, the J call TRBJ2-5; TRBD2 might be the D (6 bases). The CDR3 is 14 amino acids. Trimming cost V 3 bases and J 5 bases, with 13 bases left between them. Germline CDR1 SGHTA, CDR2 FQGTGA. CDR3 amino acids: CASSLDPGEETQYF. Written as DNA, the CDR3 is TGTGCCAGCAGCTTGGACCCGGGGGAGGAGACCCAGTACTTC.

The genes are TRBV5-1 and TRBJ2-1, with D maybe TRBD2 (6 bases). The V end was cut by 4 bases, the J end by 4 bases, with 12 bases between. CDR1 is SGHRS, CDR2 YFSETQ, per germline. This CDR3 comprises 14 residues. CDR3 sequence: CASSPAGQYNEQFF. The DNA of the CDR3 is TGCGCCAGCAGCCCGGCGGGGCAATACAATGAGCAGTTCTTC.

The chain joins TRBV27 to TRBJ2-2; 9 nucleotides match TRBD1. The CDR3 contains 17 residues. V was pared by 2 bases and J by 0 bases, with 4 bases of the junction left unmatched. The V gene's germline CDR1 is MNHEY and CDR2 SMNVEV (reference sequence). CDR3 in amino acids: CASSLADRGANTGELFF. The CDR3 DNA sequence: TGTGCCAGCAGTTTAGCCGACAGGGGGGCGAACACCGGGGAGCTGTTTTTT.